The next 31 T cell receptor beta chains were all read from a single sample in a study of cytomegalovirus exposure and HLA in healthy donors (dated by TCRdb to the late 2010s). The receptor library was made with the immunoSEQ multiplex PCR assay. A mixture of 60 forward primers for TCR Vbeta segments and 13 reverse primers for TCR Jbeta segments was used in the multiplex PCR. TCRdb took over this immuneACCESS table, retaining in-frame rearrangements with V and J assigned. Such tables are incomplete; in checked studies, under half of the missing clones stem from an unresolved V gene, and the remainder is unexplained. The sample includes around 200,000 clones, with roughly 80% observed a single time. The ten largest clones add up to approximately 3.4% of the sample. Sequencing was carried out using PBMCs. These TCRs come from a female donor in good health and CMV-seronegative.

The gene calls are TRBV7-2 and TRBJ2-5, with 8 bases aligning to TRBD1. The V gene's germline CDR1 is SGHTA and CDR2 FQGNSA. The CDR3 is 16 residues long. V shed 1 base and J 5 bases; nucleotides not matched to a gene: 9. The CDR3 sequence: CASSLGRGRNSETQYF. The CDR3 DNA reads TGTGCCAGCAGCTTAGGCAGGGGGCGAAATTCTGAGACCCAGTACTTC.

DNA of the CDR3: TGTGCCAGCAGTTCCCTAGACCCGACGACAGGGGAGGTAGATACGCAGTATTTT. It translates to CASSSLDPTTGEVDTQYF. This chain links TRBV28 with TRBJ2-3, with TRBD1 matching 8 bases. This CDR3 is 18 amino acids long. Trimming at V came to 4 bases and at J to 5 bases, leaving 17 bases not matched to a gene. The germline gives CDR1 MDHEN, CDR2 SYDVKM. Complete variable domain (other parts from reference TRBV28 and TRBJ2-3): DVKVTQSSRYLVKRTGEKVFLECVQDMDHENMFWYRQDPGLGLRLIYFSYDVKMKEKGDIPEGYSVSREKKERFSLILESASTNQTSMYLCASSSLDPTTGEVDTQYFGPGTRLTVL.

V is TRBV29-1 and J is TRBJ2-5, with D perhaps TRBD1 (6 bases). The CDR3 is 12 amino acids. The germline V and J ends were trimmed by 6 bases and 5 bases, with 13 bases remaining between them. Per germline, CDR1 SQVTM and CDR2 ANQGSEA. CDR3 in amino acids: CSVGRGTETQYF. The CDR3 DNA reads TGCAGCGTCGGCAGGGGTACGGAGACCCAGTACTTC.

This clone was picked up a small number of times. The chain has TRBV6-5 and TRBJ2-1, with D perhaps matching TRBD2 (6 bases). The length of the CDR3 is 13 residues. Trimming cost V 4 bases and J 8 bases, with 12 bases left between them. CDR1 is MNHEY, CDR2 SVGAGI, per germline. Here the CDR3 DNA reads TGTGCCAGCAGTTCGGGGGAGATGGATGAGCAGTTCTTC. Amino acid sequence: CASSSGEMDEQFF.

The chain is built from TRBV5-1 and TRBJ1-4; 9 bases are a match to TRBD1. This CDR3 is built from 15 residues. Unmatched junction bases numbered 5, after V lost 0 bases and J lost 8 bases. Per the germline V gene, CDR1 is SGHRS and CDR2 is YFSETQ. The CDR3 region has the DNA TGCGCCAGCAGCTTGGACACAGGGGGCCGGGAAAAACTGTTTTTT. It specifies CASSLDTGGREKLFF.

The chain combines TRBV6-1 with TRBJ2-7; 8 bases align to TRBD2. This CDR3 has 14 amino acids. Trimming removed 2 bases from V and 11 bases from J; junction bases left unmatched: 11. Germline CDR1 reads MNHNS; CDR2 reads SASEGT. DNA for the CDR3: TGTGCCAGCAGTGAAAATGGAGGAGGGACTAGAAAGTACTTC. As protein: CASSENGGGTRKYF.

J is TRBJ1-2 and V is TRBV4-2, with 8 bases lining up with TRBD1. J was trimmed by 8 bases and V by 0 bases; bases with no gene match: 8. This CDR3 comprises 15 residues. Germline V gene sequence: CDR1 LGHNA, CDR2 YNFKEQ. CDR3 DNA: TGTGCCAGCAGCCAAGATCGGACAGGGACCCTGGGCTACACCTTC. Translation gives CASSQDRTGTLGYTF.

This clone was detected only a few times. This chain joins TRBV6-6 and TRBJ1-4; D unclear. Germline V lookup: CDR1 MNHNY, CDR2 SVGAGI (reference sequence). The CDR3 has 13 residues. V lost 8 bases, J lost 6 bases, and 13 bases lay in between. The CDR3: CASFLPQDEKLFF. In DNA, the CDR3 is TGTGCCAGCTTCCTACCCCAAGATGAAAAACTGTTTTTT.

The chain combines TRBV2 with TRBJ2-1; 7 positions match TRBD1. Trimming took 6 bases from V and 0 from J; bases not matched to a gene: 8. This CDR3 comprises 16 residues. Looked up from germline, CDR1 is SNHLY and CDR2 is FYNNEI. The chain's CDR3 is CASRYMGQTSYNEQFF. In DNA form, the CDR3 reads TGTGCCAGCAGGTATATGGGACAGACCTCCTACAATGAGCAGTTCTTC.

The V and J genes are TRBV6-6 and TRBJ2-5, with D perhaps TRBD2 (5 bases). V was cut by 0 bases and J by 5 bases, with 10 bases left in between. The CDR3 is 14 residues long. CDR1 is MNHNY and CDR2 is SVGAGI in the germline V gene (reference sequence). The CDR3 spells CASSYSPGEETQYF. As DNA, the CDR3 is TGTGCCAGCAGTTACTCCCCCGGGGAGGAGACCCAGTACTTC.

V gene TRBV9 combines with J gene TRBJ2-7; unclear D gene. Deletions cut 6 bases from V and 5 bases from J, with 21 bases between. From germline, CDR1 is SGDLS and CDR2 YYNGEE. The CDR3 totals 15 residues. This CDR3 reads CASTQTPTGRDEQYF. CDR3 coding DNA: TGTGCCAGCACCCAAACCCCCACCGGTCGTGACGAGCAGTACTTC.

This sequence joins TRBV4-3 and TRBJ1-2; D ambiguous. The germline V gene has CDR1 LGHNA and CDR2 YSLEER. There are 13 residues in the CDR3. Trimming cost V 0 bases and J 4 bases, with 6 bases left between them. CDR3 in DNA: TGCGCCAGCAGCCAAGAGGGCTCCTATGGCTACACCTTC. Its translation: CASSQEGSYGYTF.

This chain uses TRBV5-5 with TRBJ1-5, with D tentatively TRBD1 (5 bases). The CDR3 runs to 13 residues. CDR1 and CDR2 (germline): SGHKS, YYEKEE (reference sequence). V was clipped by 2 bases and J by 7 bases, with 10 bases between them. The CDR3 DNA follows: TGTGCCAGCAGCTTTGGGGGGTCCCAGCCCCAGCATTTT. Translated: CASSFGGSQPQHF.

The V gene is TRBV15, the J gene TRBJ1-1, with 9 bases aligning to TRBD1. The CDR3 extends over 15 amino acids. Germline-derived CDR1 and CDR2 are LNHNV and YYDKDF (reference sequence). J was trimmed by 1 base and V by 3 bases; bases with no gene match: 3. CDR3 DNA: TGTGCCACCAGCAGGGACAGGGGCACGAACACTGAAGCTTTCTTT. Its protein is CATSRDRGTNTEAFF.

V gene TRBV6-6 combines with J gene TRBJ1-5, with 9 bases that match TRBD1. V was clipped by 6 bases and J by 6 bases; unmatched bases: 6. The CDR3 runs to 14 residues. Per germline, CDR1 MNHNY and CDR2 SVGAGI (reference sequence). Here the CDR3 reads CASSGTGIPQPQHF. The CDR3 nucleotides read TGTGCCAGCAGCGGGACAGGGATACCTCAGCCCCAGCATTTT.

The V gene is TRBV18, the J gene TRBJ2-2; TRBD2 matches 10 bases. Germline V lookup: CDR1 KGHSH, CDR2 LQKENI. V lost 5 bases to trimming and J lost 1 base; unmatched junction nucleotides: 10. CDR3 length: 18 amino acids. The CDR3 DNA sequence: TGTGCCAGCTCAATAATTCTTGGACTAGCGGAGAACACCGGGGAGCTGTTTTTT. Translation gives CASSIILGLAENTGELFF.

This clone was picked up a small number of times. The chain has TRBV6-1 and TRBJ1-4, with D maybe TRBD1 (6 bases). CDR3 length: 15 residues. CDR1 MNHNS and CDR2 SASEGT come from the germline V gene. The V end lost 0 bases, the J end lost 4 bases, and 9 bases lay between the germline ends. The CDR3 region has the DNA TGTGCCAGCAGTGAAGCTTACAGGGATAATGAAAAACTGTTTTTT. It codes for CASSEAYRDNEKLFF.

This chain joins TRBV15 and TRBJ2-3, with 8 bases aligning to TRBD1. V lost 5 bases to trimming and J lost 0 bases; unmatched junction nucleotides: 4. Germline CDR1 is LNHNV and CDR2 is YYDKDF (reference sequence). This CDR3 has 15 amino acids. The CDR3 region has the DNA TGTGCCACCAGCTCCGGACAGGGCAGCACAGATACGCAGTATTTT. Translating gives CATSSGQGSTDTQYF.

V is TRBV15 and J is TRBJ2-7; TRBD2 aligns across 9 bases. Trimming took 3 bases from V and 3 from J; bases not matched to a gene: 6. Per the germline V gene, CDR1 is LNHNV and CDR2 is YYDKDF (reference sequence). The length of the CDR3 is 15 residues. As DNA, the CDR3 is TGTGCCACCAGCAGGGCCGGGACTAGCAACTACGAGCAGTACTTC. This codes for CATSRAGTSNYEQYF.

This sequence joins TRBV28 and TRBJ1-4; the match to TRBD1 covers 7 bases. The CDR3 is 16 amino acids. From germline, CDR1 is MDHEN and CDR2 SYDVKM. The trim removed 4 bases at V and 2 bases at J, leaving 7 bases unmatched. CDR3 sequence: CASSSPGGGTNEKLFF. CDR3 bases: TGTGCCAGCAGTTCCCCCGGAGGGGGCACTAATGAAAAACTGTTTTTT.

This sequence joins TRBV28 and TRBJ2-5; TRBD1 matches 9 bases. With V trimmed by 5 bases and J by 1 base, 8 bases remained unmatched. Germline CDR1 reads MDHEN; CDR2 reads SYDVKM. CDR3 length: 16 amino acids. The CDR3 DNA is TGTGCCAGCAGTCCGTCACAGGGGGCAGGCCAAGAGACCCAGTACTTC. It is translated as CASSPSQGAGQETQYF.

The chain joins TRBV14 to TRBJ2-7; tentatively, D is TRBD1 (6 bases). V was shortened by 4 bases and J by 4 bases, with 17 bases between the two germline ends. CDR3 size: 15 residues. The V gene's germline CDR1 is SGHDN and CDR2 FVKESK. The chain's CDR3 is CASSPGQFLRYEQYF. CDR3 nucleotides: TGTGCCAGCAGCCCCGGACAGTTCCTAAGGTACGAGCAGTACTTC.

The chain has TRBV5-1 and TRBJ2-5; tentatively, D is TRBD1 (6 bases). The better agreement between TRBJ2-7 and the DNA end casts doubt on the J call. The germline V gene has CDR1 SGHRS and CDR2 YFSETQ. The CDR3 extends over 14 amino acids. This CDR3 is CASSPRQAGYEQYF. The CDR3 DNA reads as TGCGCCAGCAGCCCCCGACAGGCCGGTTACGAGCAGTACTTC.

The V and J genes are TRBV5-4 and TRBJ2-1; D not certain. Germline loops: CDR1 SGHNT, CDR2 YYREEE (reference sequence). The CDR3 is 15 residues long. Trimming pared 3 bases from V and 1 base from J, leaving 11 bases between. The CDR3: CASSSRSTSYNEQFF. In nucleotides, the CDR3 is TGTGCCAGCAGCTCCCGGTCGACATCCTACAATGAGCAGTTCTTC. The entire variable domain, with the rest obtained from reference TRBV5-4 and TRBJ2-1, is as follows: ETGVTQSPTHLIKTRGQQVTLRCSSQSGHNTVSWYQQALGQGPQFIFQYYREEENGRGNFPPRFSGLQFPNYSSELNVNALELDDSALYLCASSSRSTSYNEQFFGPGTRLTVL.

The chain couples TRBV5-1 to TRBJ2-7; 15 nucleotides agree with TRBD2. V was pared by 0 bases and J by 3 bases, with 10 bases of the junction left unmatched. The CDR3 totals 19 residues. Germline V CDR1 and CDR2: SGHRS, YFSETQ. The CDR3 reads CASSLAIGLAGGLSYEQYF. The CDR3 DNA is TGCGCCAGCAGCTTGGCCATCGGACTAGCGGGAGGGCTGAGCTACGAGCAGTACTTC.

This sequence joins TRBV19 and TRBJ1-4; D gene unclear. CDR3 length: 15 residues. Per the germline V gene, CDR1 is LNHDA and CDR2 is SQIVND (reference sequence). Trimming stripped 10 bases from V and 5 bases from J, with 20 bases between. Here the CDR3 reads CATTWSRRRNEKLFF. The CDR3, as DNA: TGTGCCACCACCTGGTCGAGGAGGAGGAATGAAAAACTGTTTTTT.

The rearrangement links TRBV10-1 to TRBJ2-1; D unresolved. In germline, CDR1 is WNHNN, CDR2 SYGVQD (reference sequence). Deletions cut 1 base from V and 5 bases from J, with 9 bases between. The CDR3 spans 14 residues. Here the CDR3 DNA reads TGCGCCAGCAGTGAGTTTAGCCGCGACAATGAGCAGTTCTTC. Translation: CASSEFSRDNEQFF.

The rearrangement links TRBV29-1 to TRBJ1-2; no clear D. This CDR3 is 14 amino acids long. V dropped 3 bases and J dropped 4 bases, with 15 bases sitting between them. In germline, CDR1 is SQVTM, CDR2 ANQGSEA. The CDR3, as DNA: TGCAGCGTTGAGGAGGGTAATGGCGTCTATGGCTACACCTTC. It codes for CSVEEGNGVYGYTF.

The CDR3 protein is CASRNDRYQETQYF. In DNA form, the CDR3 reads TGTGCCAGCAGGAACGACAGATACCAAGAGACCCAGTACTTC. The chain is built from TRBV28 and TRBJ2-5, with a possible D match to TRBD1 (5 bases). V shed 6 bases and J shed 0 bases, with 11 bases lying between them. The CDR3 contains 14 residues. Per germline, CDR1 MDHEN and CDR2 SYDVKM.

The J gene is TRBJ2-5, the V gene TRBV5-4, with 14 bases matching TRBD2. This CDR3 is built from 15 residues. Germline V gene sequence: CDR1 SGHNT, CDR2 YYREEE (reference sequence). The V gene end was trimmed by 6 bases and the J gene end by 4 bases; junction bases not matched to a gene: 5. This CDR3 is CASTGGTSGGETQYF. For the CDR3, the DNA is TGTGCCAGCACCGGAGGGACTAGCGGGGGAGAGACCCAGTACTTC. The full variable domain, in which reference TRBV5-4 and TRBJ2-5 provide the parts outside the CDR3, is ETGVTQSPTHLIKTRGQQVTLRCSSQSGHNTVSWYQQALGQGPQFIFQYYREEENGRGNFPPRFSGLQFPNYSSELNVNALELDDSALYLCASTGGTSGGETQYFGPGTRLLVL.

The V and J genes are TRBV20-1 and TRBJ2-7; D unresolved. The CDR3 has 11 residues. The V end lost 4 bases, the J end lost 2 bases, and 6 bases lay between the germline ends. Germline V CDR1 and CDR2: DFQATT, SNEGSKA (reference sequence). CDR3 sequence reads: CSANRAYEQYF. In DNA, the CDR3 is TGCAGTGCTAACAGAGCCTACGAGCAGTACTTC.